These 28 T cell receptor beta chains originate from one sample sequenced in a study of regulatory T cells in long-lasting Graves disease. Building the TCR beta libraries relied on iRepertoire HTBI primers, and CDR3 regions underwent Arm-PCR. TCRdb processed the multiplex PCR reads anew with MiXCR; each CDR3 protein has one entry. The table lists around 400,000 distinct CDR3 sequences, less than 20% of them singletons. Documented time point: newly diagnosed GD, antithyroid drugs for less than 3 months. From RNA extracted from PBMCs, the TCR library was made. The specimen was peripheral blood mononuclear cells (PBMCs), collected at new diagnosis, from a patient treated with antithyroid drugs. Source of these receptors: a female donor with Graves disease.

This clonotype was detected only a few times. V usage is TRBV24-1 and J usage is TRBJ2-3; no clear D. CDR1 is KGHDR and CDR2 is SFDVKD in the germline V gene. The CDR3 has 14 residues. Deletions cut 3 bases from V and 6 bases from J, with 12 bases between. The CDR3: CATSDPRRVDTQYF. CDR3 DNA sequence: TGTGCCACCAGTGATCCGCGACGAGTTGATACGCAGTATTTT.

This sequence joins TRBV20-1 and TRBJ2-3; 9 bases agree with TRBD2. Unmatched junction bases numbered 21, after V lost 5 bases and J lost 3 bases. From germline, CDR1 is DFQATT and CDR2 SNEGSKA (reference sequence). This CDR3 is built from 19 residues. CDR3: CSASGGGLRRGGQTDTQYF. The CDR3 nucleotides read TGCAGTGCTTCTGGGGGGGGGCTGAGGCGGGGGGGCCAGACAGATACGCAGTATTTT.

This clonotype appeared a few times. The chain recombines TRBV20-1 with TRBJ2-1; 8 positions agree with TRBD2. J gave up 4 bases and V 0 bases, and 5 bases lay outside the gene matches. Germline V lookup: CDR1 DFQATT, CDR2 SNEGSKA (reference sequence). CDR3 length equals 15 residues. This CDR3 is CSARDVERGYNEQFF. The CDR3 DNA reads as TGCAGTGCTAGAGATGTCGAGCGGGGGTACAATGAGCAGTTCTTC.

The genes are TRBV2 and TRBJ2-3; 12 bases are shared with TRBD2. V lost 8 bases, J lost 14 bases, and 5 bases stayed unmatched. Germline assignment: CDR1 SNHLY and CDR2 FYNNEI. The CDR3 has 11 residues. CDR3 DNA sequence: TGTGCCAGCGGACTAGCGGGGTGGTTGTATTTT. Translated, it gives CASGLAGWLYF.

The J gene is TRBJ2-3, the V gene TRBV4-1; 7 nucleotides align to TRBD1. The tail of the sequence fits TRBJ2-7 better, so the J call may be wrong. This CDR3 comprises 15 residues. Germline V gene data show CDR1 as MGHRA and CDR2 as YSYEKL. CDR3 loop: CASSQERQGAYEQYF. In DNA, the CDR3 is TGCGCCAGCAGCCAAGAACGACAGGGAGCCTACGAGCAGTACTTC.

This clonotype was detected many times. The chain employs TRBV5-6 and TRBJ1-2, with D perhaps matching TRBD1 (5 bases). Trimming removed 0 bases at V and 3 bases at J, with 12 bases between. The CDR3 is made up of 15 amino acids. CDR1 and CDR2 (germline): SGHDT, YYEEEE. CDR3 DNA sequence: TGTGCCAGCAGCTTGGGTTCAAGACAGCACTATGGCTACACCTTC. Its protein product is CASSLGSRQHYGYTF.

This clonotype was counted ten times or more. The DNA for the CDR3 is TGTGCCAGCAGGGGGGAGTTGAGCACAGATACGCAGTATTTT. Protein sequence: CASRGELSTDTQYF. The J gene is TRBJ2-3, the V gene TRBV5-5, with D perhaps given as TRBD1 or TRBD2 (5 bases each). CDR1 is SGHKS, CDR2 YYEKEE, per germline (reference sequence). V was clipped by 5 bases and J by 0 bases, with 10 bases between them. The CDR3 consists of 14 residues.

V is TRBV10-1 and J is TRBJ2-2, with a weak D call TRBD2 (6 bases). Germline CDR1 and CDR2: WNHNN and SYGVQD (reference sequence). CDR3 size: 11 residues. Trimming removed 8 bases from V and 7 bases from J, with 8 bases in between. DNA of the CDR3: TGCGCCAGCGGAGGGTACGGGGAGCTGTTTTTT. Amino acid sequence: CASGGYGELFF.

This clonotype was seen at least ten times. This rearrangement joins TRBV12-3 or TRBV12-4 to TRBJ2-2; no clear D gene. V lost 2 bases and J lost 1, with 8 bases in between. The CDR3 loop spans 15 amino acids. CDR3 in DNA: TGTGCCAGCAGTTTACAGGTCGGGAACACCGGGGAGCTGTTTTTT. Its translation: CASSLQVGNTGELFF.

Many counts were recorded for this clonotype. The chain combines TRBV5-6 with TRBJ1-4; D not certain. The germline V and J ends were trimmed by 4 bases and 5 bases, with 18 bases remaining between them. CDR1 and CDR2 from the germline V gene are SGHDT and YYEEEE. CDR3 length equals 16 residues. This CDR3 is CASSPGGLRGNEKLFF. In DNA, the CDR3 is TGTGCCAGCAGCCCTGGTGGTTTGCGAGGGAATGAAAAACTGTTTTTT.

This clonotype was detected ten times or more. The chain employs TRBV19 and TRBJ1-1, with unresolved D. Trimming took off 3 bases at V and 1 base at J, with 6 bases between the two ends. CDR3 size: 13 residues. The germline V gene has CDR1 LNHDA and CDR2 SQIVND (reference sequence). The CDR3 protein is CASSIGGNTEAFF. In DNA form, the CDR3 reads TGTGCCAGTAGTATCGGCGGGAACACTGAAGCTTTCTTT.

This clonotype was counted ten times or more. DNA for the CDR3: TGCGCCAGCAGCCCCGATGGGGACAGGACCACTAATGAAAAACTGTTTTTT. Translation: CASSPDGDRTTNEKLFF. The chain joins TRBV5-1 to TRBJ1-4; 8 bases match TRBD1. This CDR3 contains 17 residues. Germline V gives CDR1 SGHRS, CDR2 YFSETQ. The V and J ends lost 4 bases and 2 bases, in that order; junction bases with no gene match: 10.

There are many counts of this clonotype. This chain connects TRBV5-5 to TRBJ1-2; D uncertain. V lost 2 bases and J lost 7, with 15 bases in between. Germline loops: CDR1 SGHKS, CDR2 YYEKEE (reference sequence). The CDR3 consists of 14 residues. Here the CDR3 DNA reads TGTGCCAGCAGCTTTTTCCTACAGCGACTTGGCTACACCTTC. Translating it yields CASSFFLQRLGYTF.

V and J are TRBV30 and TRBJ1-3, with D possibly TRBD1 on 5 matching bases. Per germline, CDR1 GTSNPN and CDR2 SVGIG (reference sequence). V lost 3 bases, J lost 5 bases, and 11 bases lay in between. The CDR3 runs to 13 residues. CDR3 sequence reads: CAWRPWGRNTIYF. As DNA, the CDR3 is TGTGCCTGGAGACCCTGGGGGAGAAACACCATATATTTT.

This clonotype appeared many times. The chain uses TRBV27 and TRBJ1-1; D gene ambiguous. Germline CDR1 is MNHEY and CDR2 is SMNVEV (reference sequence). V was shortened by 2 bases and J by 0 bases, with 10 bases between the two germline ends. The CDR3 extends over 15 amino acids. CDR3 DNA sequence: TGTGCCAGCAGTTTAAGGAGGTATTTGAACACTGAAGCTTTCTTT. Residues: CASSLRRYLNTEAFF.

This clonotype was found many times. This chain joins TRBV12-3 or TRBV12-4 and TRBJ1-6, with D uncertain. This CDR3 comprises 14 residues. The ends were cut back, 6 bases at V and 3 bases at J, with 9 bases in the middle. The CDR3 spells CASREIGYNSPLHF. DNA of the CDR3: TGTGCCAGCAGGGAGATCGGCTATAATTCACCCCTCCACTTT.

V usage is TRBV18 and J usage is TRBJ1-2; possibly TRBD1 for D (6 bases). V lost 8 bases and J lost 5, with 18 bases in between. The CDR3 covers 14 residues. Germline CDR1 KGHSH, CDR2 LQKENI. The CDR3 coding sequence is TGTGCCAGCAGTGGAGGGGGGACCTGGTATGGCTACACCTTC. This codes for CASSGGGTWYGYTF.

This clonotype was found many times. The CDR3 DNA follows: TGTGCCAGCAGTTTAGCCCTTACCGGTGAGCAGTTCTTC. Translation gives CASSLALTGEQFF. This chain uses TRBV12-3 or TRBV12-4 with TRBJ2-1; unclear D gene. The CDR3 is 13 amino acids. V gave up 0 bases and J gave up 9 bases, with 9 bases separating them.

For this clonotype: A far larger clone is off by one base, so a read error is likely. The final CDR3 position lacks the conserved phenylalanine or tryptophan, pointing to a likely read error. V gene TRBV3-1 combines with J gene TRBJ2-2, with TRBD1 matching 7 bases. Per the germline V gene, CDR1 is LGHDT and CDR2 is YNNKEL (reference sequence). The J segment lost 4 bases and the V segment lost 4 bases, leaving 6 bases of the junction unmatched. The CDR3 loop spans 15 amino acids. For the CDR3, the DNA is TGTGCCAGCAGCCTCAGGACAGGAGTCACCGGGGAGCTGTTTTAT. Translating it yields CASSLRTGVTGELFY.

In its sample, this clonotype was seen many times. The chain couples TRBV7-6 to TRBJ2-2; D unresolved. Trimming stripped 5 bases from V and 4 bases from J, with 8 bases between. The CDR3 is 13 amino acids. Per the germline V gene, CDR1 is SGHVS and CDR2 is FNYEAQ. CDR3 residues: CASSLSTTGELFF. Here the CDR3 DNA reads TGTGCCAGCAGCCTCTCCACCACCGGGGAGCTGTTTTTT.

This clonotype was counted ten times or more. This sequence joins TRBV13 and TRBJ2-1; the match to TRBD2 covers 7 bases. This CDR3 contains 15 residues. CDR1 is PRHDT, CDR2 FYEKMQ, per germline (reference sequence). The V gene end was trimmed by 5 bases and the J gene end by 1 base; junction bases not matched to a gene: 5. The CDR3 DNA sequence: TGTGCCAGCAGCGTCCGGGGGGAGTCCTACAATGAGCAGTTCTTC. This gives the protein CASSVRGESYNEQFF. The variable domain in full, completed from reference TRBV13 and TRBJ2-1, reads AAGVIQSPRHLIKEKRETATLKCYPIPRHDTVYWYQQGPGQDPQFLISFYEKMQSDKGSIPDRFSAQQFSDYHSELNMSSLELGDSALYFCASSVRGESYNEQFFGPGTRLTVL.

This clonotype was observed at least ten times. The chain uses TRBV6-5 and TRBJ2-3, with 7 bases that match TRBD2. Losses at the gene ends were 4 bases for V and 0 bases for J; bases not matched to a gene: 10. CDR3 length equals 17 residues. CDR1 is MNHEY, CDR2 SVGAGI, per germline. Here the CDR3 reads CASSFENSGLSTDTQYF. DNA of the CDR3: TGTGCCAGCAGTTTTGAGAATAGCGGGCTCAGCACAGATACGCAGTATTTT.

In its sample, this clonotype was seen a few times. This clone may be a read error of a much larger clone one base away. The chain has TRBV5-6 and TRBJ2-1, with 7 positions matching TRBD2. Germline values: CDR1 SGHDT, CDR2 YYEEEE. The CDR3 runs to 13 residues. In DNA, the CDR3 is TGTGCCAGCAGCAGCGGACTAGTTGGCGAGCAGTTATTC. As protein: CASSSGLVGEQLF.

The V gene is TRBV6-1, the J gene TRBJ1-1; D perhaps matches TRBD1 (6 bases). With 5 bases removed from V and 7 bases from J, the gap between germline ends came to 11 bases. In germline, CDR1 is MNHNS, CDR2 SASEGT. CDR3 length: 12 amino acids. In DNA form, the CDR3 reads TGTGCCAGCAGTCTAGGGGGAGTTGAAGCTTTCTTT. Its translation is CASSLGGVEAFF.

This clonotype was counted ten times or more. The V call is TRBV2, the J call TRBJ1-2; D gene unclear. Germline-derived CDR1 and CDR2 are SNHLY and FYNNEI. The CDR3 extends over 14 amino acids. Between the trimmed V and J ends, which lost 5 bases and 8 bases, there was a span of 18 bases. CDR3 DNA sequence: TGTGCCAGCAGTCTGGCCGGGGTGAGAGTGGGCTACACCTTC. This translates into CASSLAGVRVGYTF.

Remarks on this clonotype: Being one base from a much bigger clone, this may be a read error. CDR3 amino acids: CASSPDGNNEQFF. Here the CDR3 DNA reads TGCGCCAGCAGCCCAGACGGGAACAATGAGCAGTTCTTC. J is TRBJ2-1 and V is TRBV4-3; TRBD2 is a possible D gene (5 bases). Germline V CDR1 and CDR2: LGHNA, YSLEER. V was cut by 4 bases and J by 5 bases, with 9 bases left in between. The CDR3 has 13 residues.

This clonotype came up many times. The V and J genes are TRBV27 and TRBJ2-1, with unresolved D. CDR1 MNHEY and CDR2 SMNVEV come from the germline V gene (reference sequence). V was pared by 6 bases and J by 7 bases, with 10 bases between. CDR3 length equals 12 residues. CDR3 loop: CASRGHENEQFF. The CDR3, as DNA: TGTGCCAGCAGAGGCCACGAGAATGAGCAGTTCTTC.

This clonotype was observed at least ten times. The chain is built from TRBV10-3 and TRBJ1-2; 7 nucleotides match TRBD1. After removal of 8 bases from V and 7 bases from J, the junction contained 7 bases not matched to a gene. Germline V gene data show CDR1 as ENHRY and CDR2 as SYGVKD. The CDR3 spans 12 residues. The CDR3 sequence: CAIQRQGGGYTF. The DNA of the CDR3 is TGTGCCATCCAAAGACAGGGTGGTGGCTACACCTTC.